These 22 T cell receptor beta chains were all obtained from the same sample, sequenced in a study of blood T cell repertoires in COVID-19 (dated by TCRdb to between 2020 and 2021). Preparation of the library involved the immunoSEQ multiplex PCR assay. TCRdb carries this immuneACCESS record with in-frame sequences only. Its versions omit some clonotypes, under half of them owing to an unresolved V gene in the studies checked, with the rest unexplained. Present in this sample are fewer than 80,000 clones, over 65% of which were seen just once. Approximately 15% of the sample comes from the top ten. The sequencing input was peripheral blood. Receptors originate from a man in his sixties with COVID-19, enrolled during active disease.

The rearrangement links TRBV28 to TRBJ1-1; D perhaps matches TRBD1 (5 bases). CDR3 size: 14 residues. Between the trimmed V and J ends, which lost 10 bases and 4 bases, there was a span of 19 bases. Germline loops: CDR1 MDHEN, CDR2 SYDVKM. In DNA, the CDR3 is TGTGCCACGTGGGGCCAGTCCATATCCACTGAAGCTTTCTTT. Amino acids: CATWGQSISTEAFF.

The chain has TRBV18 and TRBJ2-5, with a possible D match to TRBD2 (6 bases). Germline values: CDR1 KGHSH, CDR2 LQKENI. The length of the CDR3 is 16 residues. V was cut by 3 bases and J by 4 bases, with 18 bases left in between. The CDR3 DNA follows: TGTGCCAGCTCACCGCCGCTACAGCGGGTAGGAGAGACCCAGTACTTC. The encoded protein is CASSPPLQRVGETQYF.

The CDR3 DNA follows: TGTGCCTGGACTAGCGGGGGCCGCTACAATGAGCAGTTCTTC. Translating it yields CAWTSGGRYNEQFF. This chain links TRBV30 with TRBJ2-1; TRBD2 matches at 10 bases. Trimming at V came to 4 bases and at J to 3 bases, leaving 3 bases not matched to a gene. The germline CDR1 and CDR2 sequences are GTSNPN and SVGIG (reference sequence). The CDR3 is 14 amino acids. The full variable domain, with the rest looked up from reference TRBV30 and TRBJ2-1, is SQTIHQWPATLVQPVGSPLSLECTVEGTSNPNLYWYRQAAGRGLQLLFYSVGIGQISSEVPQNLSASRPQDRQFILSSKKLLLSDSGFYLCAWTSGGRYNEQFFGPGTRLTVL.

The chain combines TRBV28 with TRBJ1-5; D remains unclear. The CDR3 is 15 amino acids. Trimming removed 3 bases at V and 6 bases at J, with 15 bases between. The germline V gene has CDR1 MDHEN and CDR2 SYDVKM. CDR3 in amino acids: CASSFPRSSGQPQHF. The CDR3 DNA reads as TGTGCCAGCAGTTTCCCCCGTTCATCGGGTCAGCCCCAGCATTTT.

The count of this clone is one. V gene TRBV7-3 combines with J gene TRBJ1-1; perhaps TRBD1 as D (5 bases). With 5 bases removed from V and 4 bases from J, the gap between germline ends came to 17 bases. The CDR3 has 15 residues. Germline V gene sequence: CDR1 SGHTA, CDR2 FQGTGA. CDR3 DNA sequence: TGTGCCAGCAGCCTGGGGGGTCCAGGACTCACTGAAGCTTTCTTT. Its protein is CASSLGGPGLTEAFF.

The chain has TRBV5-1 and TRBJ2-5, with D possibly being TRBD2 (6 bases). V lost 4 bases and J lost 2, with 12 bases in between. The CDR3 runs to 14 residues. In germline, CDR1 is SGHRS, CDR2 YFSETQ. The CDR3: CASSTGTAQETQYF. The CDR3 DNA reads TGCGCCAGCAGCACCGGGACTGCTCAAGAGACCCAGTACTTC.

The CDR3 coding sequence is TGCGCCAGCAGGTCGGGCGGGCAAGAGACCCAGTACTTC. Its translation: CASRSGGQETQYF. This chain uses TRBV5-1 with TRBJ2-5, with D perhaps matching TRBD2 (5 bases). Trimming shortened V by 5 bases and J by 2 bases, and 10 bases separated the two germline ends. The length of the CDR3 is 13 residues. Per germline, CDR1 SGHRS and CDR2 YFSETQ. The variable domain in full, completed from reference TRBV5-1 and TRBJ2-5, reads KAGVTQTPRYLIKTRGQQVTLSCSPISGHRSVSWYQQTPGQGLQFLFEYFSETQRNKGNFPGRFSGRQFSNSRSEMNVSTLELGDSALYLCASRSGGQETQYFGPGTRLLVL.

This chain uses TRBV2 with TRBJ2-5; no definite D call. Trimming removed 6 bases at V and 5 bases at J, with 13 bases between. This CDR3 has 13 amino acids. Germline V gene data show CDR1 as SNHLY and CDR2 as FYNNEI. CDR3 sequence: CASSYDRSETQYF. The CDR3 coding sequence is TGTGCCAGCAGCTATGATCGGTCGGAGACCCAGTACTTC.

The chain has TRBV11-2 and TRBJ2-5; 8 bases are a match to TRBD2. V shed 1 base, J shed 5 bases, and the junction held 9 bases outside the gene matches. CDR3 size: 16 residues. From germline, CDR1 is SGHAT and CDR2 FQNNGV. The CDR3 sequence: CASSLGSGSVSETQYF. The CDR3 DNA reads as TGTGCCAGCAGCTTAGGCAGCGGGAGTGTTTCGGAGACCCAGTACTTC.

This clone has a handful of counts. V and J are TRBV12-3 or TRBV12-4 and TRBJ2-5; D gene ambiguous. Trimming took off 5 bases at V and 4 bases at J, with 5 bases between the two ends. The CDR3 is made up of 11 amino acids. The CDR3 is CASSPRETQYF. The CDR3, as DNA: TGTGCCAGCAGTCCCCGAGAGACCCAGTACTTC.

This clone has only one observation. The rearrangement uses TRBV30 and TRBJ2-2, with TRBD2 identical over 12 bases. The trim removed 3 bases at V and 6 bases at J, leaving 8 bases unmatched. The CDR3 runs to 16 residues. Germline values: CDR1 GTSNPN, CDR2 SVGIG (reference sequence). The CDR3: CAWSGASGRAAGELFF. CDR3 coding DNA: TGTGCCTGGAGCGGGGCTAGCGGGAGGGCTGCCGGGGAGCTGTTTTTT.

The V gene is TRBV9, the J gene TRBJ1-3, with D perhaps TRBD1 (5 bases). Germline V CDR1 and CDR2: SGDLS, YYNGEE. The CDR3 is made up of 13 amino acids. V gave up 1 base and J gave up 5 bases, with 7 bases separating them. The CDR3 bases are TGTGCCAGCAGCGTACCAGGGCGAAACACCATATATTTT. It yields the protein CASSVPGRNTIYF.

The chain links TRBV2 to TRBJ2-1; a weak D match, TRBD2 (5 bases). The CDR3 extends over 14 amino acids. The V end was cut by 3 bases, the J end by 4 bases, with 10 bases between. Germline-derived CDR1 and CDR2 are SNHLY and FYNNEI. The CDR3 spells CASSDRELYNEQFF. CDR3 nucleotides: TGTGCCAGCAGTGACCGGGAATTATACAATGAGCAGTTCTTC.

The rearrangement links TRBV5-1 to TRBJ1-3; D is unresolved. The CDR3 contains 13 residues. Deletions cut 2 bases from V and 4 bases from J, with 7 bases between. Germline V lookup: CDR1 SGHRS, CDR2 YFSETQ. The CDR3 DNA follows: TGCGCCAGCAGCTTAACAGCCGGAAACACCATATATTTT. Its protein is CASSLTAGNTIYF.

In this sample, this clone turned up a few times. The V call is TRBV24-1, the J call TRBJ1-5; D uncertain. CDR1 is KGHDR, CDR2 SFDVKD, per germline. The CDR3 loop spans 12 amino acids. The V gene lost 4 bases and the J gene lost 8 bases, with 8 bases spanning the gap. The CDR3 loop reads CATSDPGEPQHF. As DNA, the CDR3 is TGTGCCACCAGTGACCCCGGGGAGCCCCAGCATTTT.

This rearrangement joins TRBV18 to TRBJ2-6; no clear D gene. V dropped 8 bases and J dropped 0 bases, with 11 bases sitting between them. The CDR3 is made up of 15 amino acids. The germline CDR1 and CDR2 sequences are KGHSH and LQKENI. The CDR3 spells CASPRSSSGANVLTF. The CDR3, as DNA: TGTGCCAGCCCCCGGAGCTCCTCTGGGGCCAACGTCCTGACTTTC.

This clone was picked up one time. The chain carries TRBV25-1 and TRBJ2-1; 10 nucleotides agree with TRBD2. This CDR3 is built from 15 residues. Per the germline V gene, CDR1 is MGHDK and CDR2 is SYGVNS. J was trimmed by 3 bases and V by 4 bases; bases with no gene match: 3. For the CDR3, the DNA is TGTGCCAGCAGTGGATCTAGCGGGAGCTACAATGAGCAGTTCTTC. Protein sequence: CASSGSSGSYNEQFF.

This chain connects TRBV11-3 to TRBJ2-7, with TRBD1 matching 7 bases. The CDR3 totals 16 residues. J lost 4 bases, V lost 4 bases, and 13 bases had no gene match. Germline loops: CDR1 SGHNT, CDR2 YENEEA. CDR3: CASSYRARDRRYEQYF. CDR3 coding DNA: TGTGCCAGCAGCTATAGGGCCCGGGACAGAAGATACGAGCAGTACTTC.

The chain recombines TRBV24-1 with TRBJ2-2, with 7 bases matching TRBD1. The CDR3 spans 16 residues. Trimming removed 4 bases from V and 3 bases from J; junction bases left unmatched: 7. CDR1 and CDR2 (germline): KGHDR, SFDVKD. The CDR3 is CATSDADRRYTGELFF. CDR3 nucleotide sequence: TGTGCCACCAGTGACGCGGACAGGCGGTACACCGGGGAGCTGTTTTTT.

This chain links TRBV18 with TRBJ1-4, with a weak D call TRBD1 (5 bases). The CDR3 extends over 16 amino acids. The V gene lost 2 bases and the J gene lost 8 bases, with 18 bases spanning the gap. Germline loops: CDR1 KGHSH, CDR2 LQKENI. CDR3 residues: CASSPRRGSAEEKLFF. The CDR3 nucleotides are TGTGCCAGCTCACCAAGGAGGGGCTCGGCGGAAGAAAAACTGTTTTTT.

CDR3 in amino acids: CASSSASGSVTDTQYF. CDR3 nucleotide sequence: TGCGCCAGCAGCTCTGCTAGCGGTTCGGTAACAGATACGCAGTATTTT. This chain uses TRBV10-1 with TRBJ2-3; TRBD2 aligns across 7 bases. This CDR3 has 16 amino acids. In germline, CDR1 is WNHNN, CDR2 SYGVQD (reference sequence). The V and J ends lost 6 bases and 3 bases, in that order; junction bases with no gene match: 12.

The table lists this clone with a count of one. The chain is built from TRBV7-9 and TRBJ2-5; 7 bases map to TRBD2. Losses at the gene ends were 0 bases for V and 5 bases for J; bases not matched to a gene: 0. The length of the CDR3 is 13 residues. The germline V gene encodes CDR1 SEHNR and CDR2 FQNEAQ (reference sequence). The CDR3 coding sequence is TGTGCCAGCAGCTTAGCGGGGGGGGAGACCCAGTACTTC. It specifies CASSLAGGETQYF.